This T cell receptor (beta chain) was documented in a study of OX40 agonist ivuxolimab in advanced cancers. In regard to this clone: No antigen is known for it.

CDR1 MDHEN and CDR2 SYDVKM come from the germline V gene. Trimming took off 5 bases at V and 1 base at J, with 18 bases between the two ends. The CDR3 has 16 amino acids. Measured with immunoSEQ multiplex PCR; TCRdb has only the in-frame clones, and not every one. The sample records roughly 81,000 clones, about 93% being singletons. Notes on the study in general: There were also nonresponders showing low normalized T-cell clonal expansion.

The specimen was CD4+ or CD8+ T cells sorted from blood, collected in a trial of the OX40 agonist ivuxolimab. The sequence was collected from an adult with an advanced solid tumor such as melanoma, head and neck, liver or kidney cancer. The genes are TRBV28 and TRBJ2-7; possible D gene TRBD1, 6 bases. Here the CDR3 reads CASSEPLGQVSYEQYF. The CDR3 DNA follows: TGTGCCAGCAGTGAACCGCTGGGACAAGTTTCCTACGAGCAGTACTTC.